These 21 T cell receptor beta chains originate from one sample sequenced in a study of HIV-infected patients and healthy controls. Follow-up blood was drawn about 14 weeks, roughly three months, after antiretroviral therapy began. The repertoire came from unfractionated whole blood and reflected all unsorted peripheral T cells. cDNA was made from roughly 500 ng RNA using alpha and beta constant primers. Separate chain-specific third strand synthesis with multiplexing indices produced the alpha and beta libraries. One entry per CDR3 protein, called by TCRdb with MiXCR from the 5' RACE reads. The table includes several thousand distinct CDR3 sequences, roughly a quarter detected once. The specimen was blood, collected during antiretroviral therapy. Source of these receptors: an adult with HIV infection.

The chain is built from TRBV6-2 or TRBV6-3 and TRBJ2-7, with 7 bases identical to TRBD1. The CDR3 consists of 14 residues. V dropped 6 bases and J dropped 6; count of bases not matched to a gene: 11. Looked up from germline, CDR1 is MNHEY and CDR2 is SVGEGT. The CDR3 nucleotides are TGTGCCAGCAGCCCCAGGGGGTTGACCCCCGAGCAGTACTTC. Amino acids: CASSPRGLTPEQYF.

The V and J genes are TRBV18 and TRBJ1-6; D gene unclear. The germline V and J ends were trimmed by 3 bases and 0 bases, with 9 bases remaining between them. The CDR3 is 16 amino acids. CDR1 is KGHSH and CDR2 is LQKENI in the germline V gene. This chain's CDR3 is CASSPYNSSYNSPLHF. The CDR3 DNA reads as TGTGCCAGCTCACCGTACAATAGCTCCTATAATTCACCCCTCCACTTT. The variable domain in full, completed from reference TRBV18 and TRBJ1-6, reads NAGVMQNPRHLVRRRGQEARLRCSPMKGHSHVYWYRQLPEEGLKFMVYLQKENIIDESGMPKERFSAEFPKEGPSILRIQQVVRGDSAAYFCASSPYNSSYNSPLHFGNGTRLTVT.

This chain links TRBV18 with TRBJ1-2; no firm D call. Germline values: CDR1 KGHSH, CDR2 LQKENI. CDR3 length equals 11 residues. V shed 3 bases and J shed 6 bases, with 5 bases lying between them. CDR3 protein: CASSPGDGYTF. As DNA, the CDR3 is TGTGCCAGCTCACCTGGGGATGGCTACACCTTC.

The CDR3 DNA reads as TGCAGTGCTGGGCTGCGGGCGCGTGGGACCCAGTACTTC. Its protein is CSAGLRARGTQYF. The V gene is TRBV20-1, the J gene TRBJ2-5, with D perhaps matching TRBD2 (5 bases). The V gene's germline CDR1 is DFQATT and CDR2 SNEGSKA (reference sequence). The CDR3 has 13 residues. Trimming cost V 5 bases and J 7 bases, with 17 bases left between them.

Judged by abundance, this clonotype is medium-sized (0.01 to 0.1%). The rearrangement uses TRBV7-6 and TRBJ2-5, with D uncertain. The V gene's germline CDR1 is SGHVS and CDR2 FNYEAQ. V lost 0 bases and J lost 5, with 7 bases in between. The CDR3 has 13 amino acids. CDR3 sequence: CASSLAVQETQYF. The CDR3 bases are TGTGCCAGCAGCTTAGCGGTCCAGGAGACCCAGTACTTC. The full variable domain, its missing parts supplied by reference TRBV7-6 and TRBJ2-5, is GAGVSQSPRYKVTKRGQDVALRCDPISGHVSLYWYRQALGQGPEFLTYFNYEAQQDKSGLPNDRFSAERPEGSISTLTIQRTEQRDSAMYRCASSLAVQETQYFGPGTRLLVL.

This chain uses TRBV6-6 with TRBJ2-7; no clear D. Germline values: CDR1 MNHNY, CDR2 SVGAGI (reference sequence). CDR3 size: 14 residues. V lost 0 bases and J 1 base, leaving 7 bases between the germline ends. The CDR3: CASSYSDDSYEQYF. CDR3 coding DNA: TGTGCCAGCAGTTACTCGGACGATTCCTACGAGCAGTACTTC.

This clonotype has just a few counts. CDR3 sequence (DNA): TGCGCCAGCAGCCTAAATTCGGGGGATAACACTGAAGCTTTCTTT. This codes for CASSLNSGDNTEAFF. The rearrangement links TRBV4-3 to TRBJ1-1, with D perhaps TRBD1 (5 bases). V was cut by 4 bases and J by 2 bases, with 14 bases left in between. CDR3 length: 15 residues. The germline V gene encodes CDR1 LGHNA and CDR2 YSLEER.

This sequence joins TRBV4-1 and TRBJ1-1, with 7 bases identical to TRBD1. The CDR3 loop spans 17 amino acids. The germline V gene encodes CDR1 MGHRA and CDR2 YSYEKL. The V gene end was trimmed by 4 bases and the J gene end by 3 bases; junction bases not matched to a gene: 14. The DNA of the CDR3 is TGCGCCAGCAGCCTACAGGGGCACTCCTACGGGGACACTGAAGCTTTCTTT. Residues: CASSLQGHSYGDTEAFF.

The chain recombines TRBV11-2 with TRBJ2-7; TRBD2 matches at 8 bases. The CDR3 spans 14 residues. Trimming at V came to 4 bases and at J to 5 bases, leaving 7 bases not matched to a gene. The germline V gene encodes CDR1 SGHAT and CDR2 FQNNGV. The CDR3 here is CASSSGGVGHEQYF. The CDR3 bases are TGTGCCAGCAGCTCCGGGGGGGTCGGCCACGAGCAGTACTTC.

In this sample, this clonotype is medium-sized. The V and J genes are TRBV14 and TRBJ2-7, with D maybe TRBD2 (7 bases). With 4 bases removed from V and 6 bases from J, the gap between germline ends came to 16 bases. The germline gives CDR1 SGHDN, CDR2 FVKESK. CDR3 length: 14 amino acids. The CDR3 here is CASSPKSGGGEQYF. CDR3 nucleotides: TGTGCCAGCAGCCCGAAGTCGGGGGGCGGCGAGCAGTACTTC.

This clonotype was observed a few times. The rearrangement uses TRBV4-3 and TRBJ2-1; 7 bases match TRBD2. The CDR3 has 16 amino acids. The V segment lost 4 bases and the J segment 0 bases; nucleotides outside the gene matches: 6. Germline CDR1 reads LGHNA; CDR2 reads YSLEER. CDR3 loop: CASSPGTGGSYNEQFF. CDR3 bases: TGCGCCAGCAGCCCGGGGACGGGGGGCTCCTACAATGAGCAGTTCTTC.

This clonotype qualifies as medium-sized (0.01 to 0.1%). The chain carries TRBV12-3 or TRBV12-4 and TRBJ1-1, with TRBD1 matching over 7 bases. Trimming at V came to 5 bases and at J to 4 bases, leaving 4 bases not matched to a gene. The CDR3 loop spans 13 amino acids. The CDR3 is CASSDREATEAFF. The CDR3, as DNA: TGTGCCAGCAGTGACAGGGAGGCCACTGAAGCTTTCTTT.

Relative to its sample, this clonotype is medium-sized. The chain links TRBV11-2 to TRBJ1-2; 8 positions match TRBD1. The germline V gene has CDR1 SGHAT and CDR2 FQNNGV. The CDR3 loop spans 16 amino acids. J gave up 5 bases and V 4 bases, and 12 bases lay outside the gene matches. CDR3: CASSSPPGQGGYGYTF. The CDR3 DNA is TGTGCCAGCAGCTCCCCCCCCGGACAGGGAGGTTATGGCTACACCTTC.

This clonotype is medium-sized by share. The chain employs TRBV5-1 and TRBJ1-1; the D is unclear. The CDR3 consists of 15 residues. V lost 0 bases to trimming and J lost 0 bases, with 9 bases between them. CDR1 SGHRS and CDR2 YFSETQ come from the germline V gene. The CDR3 DNA follows: TGCGCCAGCAGCTTGGTTTCCGCACTGAACACTGAAGCTTTCTTT. Translation: CASSLVSALNTEAFF.

This clonotype was recorded many times. The chain uses TRBV4-1 and TRBJ1-5; D gene ambiguous. V was cut by 3 bases and J by 5 bases, with 8 bases left in between. CDR1 is MGHRA, CDR2 YSYEKL, per germline. The CDR3 length is 13 residues. CDR3 DNA: TGCGCCAGCAGCCACGACGGGGATCAGCCCCAGCATTTT. As protein: CASSHDGDQPQHF.

This clonotype has only a few counts. The gene calls are TRBV14 and TRBJ1-3; D gene ambiguous. Germline V lookup: CDR1 SGHDN, CDR2 FVKESK. This CDR3 is 12 amino acids long. V lost 8 bases, J lost 0 bases, and 5 bases lay in between. The CDR3 nucleotides read TGTGCCAGCGGCGACTCTGGAAACACCATATATTTT. Translating it yields CASGDSGNTIYF.

This clonotype was counted a few times. The chain carries TRBV6-5 and TRBJ1-2; TRBD1 might be the D (6 bases). There are 14 residues in the CDR3. In germline, CDR1 is MNHEY, CDR2 SVGAGI. V gave up 0 bases and J gave up 8 bases, with 13 bases separating them. CDR3 sequence reads: CASSYSPRGQGYTF. The CDR3 region has the DNA TGTGCCAGCAGTTACTCTCCCCGGGGACAAGGCTACACCTTC.

This chain links TRBV4-2 with TRBJ2-3; D unclear. Per germline, CDR1 LGHNA and CDR2 YNFKEQ. V lost 1 base and J 0 bases, leaving 5 bases between the germline ends. The CDR3 loop spans 14 amino acids. The CDR3 reads CASSQVESTDTQYF. The CDR3 DNA follows: TGTGCCAGCAGCCAAGTGGAGAGCACAGATACGCAGTATTTT.

The chain has TRBV4-1 and TRBJ1-1; no clear D gene. The germline V gene has CDR1 MGHRA and CDR2 YSYEKL. CDR3 size: 15 residues. The V end lost 6 bases, the J end lost 0 bases, and 14 bases lay between the germline ends. The CDR3 spells CASSPNSNLNTEAFF. The CDR3 coding sequence is TGCGCCAGCAGTCCGAACAGCAATCTGAACACTGAAGCTTTCTTT.

The chain joins TRBV6-1 to TRBJ1-4; D is ambiguous. The CDR3 runs 11 residues. V gave up 6 bases and J gave up 4 bases, with 3 bases separating them. Germline CDR1 reads MNHNS; CDR2 reads SASEGT. As DNA, the CDR3 is TGTGCCAGCAGCCTTAATGAAAAACTGTTTTTT. This translates into CASSLNEKLFF.

This clonotype has only one observation. The V gene is TRBV7-2, the J gene TRBJ2-3; D possibly corresponds to TRBD2 (5 bases). The CDR3 loop spans 15 amino acids. V dropped 5 bases and J dropped 0 bases, with 12 bases sitting between them. Germline V gene data show CDR1 as SGHTA and CDR2 as FQGNSA. CDR3 protein: CASSGLARSTDTQYF. The CDR3, as DNA: TGTGCCAGCAGCGGTCTAGCTAGGAGCACAGATACGCAGTATTTT. The full variable domain, in which reference TRBV7-2 and TRBJ2-3 provide the parts outside the CDR3, is GAGVSQSPSNKVTEKGKDVELRCDPISGHTALYWYRQSLGQGLEFLIYFQGNSAPDKSGLPSDRFSAERTGGSVSTLTIQRTQQEDSAVYLCASSGLARSTDTQYFGPGTRLTVL.